This TCR beta chain was captured by sequencing in a study of Graves' ophthalmopathy and Graves' hyperthyroidism. Findings of the study overall: Most expanded clonotypes from thyroid (those above 0.001 frequency) were also found in blood.

The sequenced template was RNA, covering the TCR beta CDR3 region. In the first round, RT-PCR was carried out with HTBI primers, and a multiplex PCR formed the second round. TCRdb ran MiXCR on the multiplex PCR reads and lists one entry per CDR3 protein. The table has 300,000 to 500,000 distinct CDR3 sequences, 15% seen once. The V end was cut by 1 base, the J end by 6 bases, with 17 bases between. Germline loops: CDR1 SGHAT, CDR2 FQDESV (reference sequence). The CDR3 length is 16 residues. Note on this clonotype: Its matching antigen is unknown.

The authors diagnosed from clinical symptoms, serum thyroxine, TRAb, thyroid ultrasound and orbital computed tomography. The source of this sequence is a woman between 18 and 29 years old with stable Graves' hyperthyroidism. The gene calls are TRBV11-1 and TRBJ2-3; D possibly uses TRBD1 or TRBD2 (6 bases each). The specimen was peripheral blood. The CDR3 coding sequence is TGTGCCAGCAGCTTAGGGGGTTTAGGGGGGAATGATACGCAGTATTTT. Translation gives CASSLGGLGGNDTQYF. The variable domain in full, with the rest retrieved from reference TRBV11-1 and TRBJ2-3, is EAEVAQSPRYKITEKSQAVAFWCDPISGHATLYWYRQILGQGPELLVQFQDESVVDDSQLPKDRFSAERLKGVDSTLKIQPAELGDSAMYLCASSLGGLGGNDTQYFGPGTRLTVL.